Presented here are 19 T cell receptor beta chains from one specimen sequenced in a study of shared clonotypes between healthy human individuals (TCRdb year 2020). Receptors were amplified or captured by the immunoSEQ multiplex PCR assay. TCRdb carries this immuneACCESS record with in-frame sequences only. Its versions omit some clonotypes, under half of them owing to an unresolved V gene in the studies checked, with the rest unexplained. The table for this sample lists some 2.4 million clones; roughly 93% of them were counted only once. 0.36% of the sample is in the top ten clones. The sample taken for sequencing was naive CD4+ T cells from PBMCs. The cell subset or site label corresponds to: CD45RA+ positively selected. Receptors were obtained from a man aged 18-30 years in good health. Some clones in this sample may be carry-over from other donors' samples.

Worth noting for this clone: An end of the junction differs from the germline gene, which may be a read error. The chain links TRBV5-1 to TRBJ1-4; TRBD1 matches 7 bases. Germline V gene data show CDR1 as SGHRS and CDR2 as YFSETQ. The CDR3 is 16 amino acids. CDR3: CASRLDDRVANEKLFF. DNA for the CDR3: TGCGCCAGCAGGTTGGATGACAGGGTTGCTAATGAAAAACTGTTTTTT.

Of note for this clone: Other DNA variants within this sample encode the same CDR3. The J gene is TRBJ2-5, the V gene TRBV5-1; tentative D call: TRBD2 (6 bases). V dropped 2 bases and J dropped 5 bases, with 10 bases sitting between them. The CDR3 length is 13 residues. From germline, CDR1 is SGHRS and CDR2 YFSETQ. The CDR3 spells CASSLEGRETQYF. The CDR3 DNA reads TGCGCCAGCAGCTTAGAGGGGAGGGAGACCCAGTACTTC. The full variable domain, completed using reference TRBV5-1 and TRBJ2-5, is KAGVTQTPRYLIKTRGQQVTLSCSPISGHRSVSWYQQTPGQGLQFLFEYFSETQRNKGNFPGRFSGRQFSNSRSEMNVSTLELGDSALYLCASSLEGRETQYFGPGTRLLVL.

The rearrangement uses TRBV5-1 and TRBJ2-3, with D perhaps TRBD1 or TRBD2 (5 bases each). The CDR3 loop spans 14 amino acids. CDR1 SGHRS and CDR2 YFSETQ come from the germline V gene. Trimming stripped 2 bases from V and 4 bases from J, with 11 bases between. The chain's CDR3 is CASSLSRDADTQYF. The CDR3 bases are TGCGCCAGCAGCTTATCCCGGGACGCAGATACGCAGTATTTT.

This chain uses TRBV5-1 with TRBJ1-1; 9 bases are a match to TRBD1. Germline CDR1 reads SGHRS; CDR2 reads YFSETQ. This CDR3 has 15 residues. V was pared by 5 bases and J by 5 bases, with 10 bases of the junction left unmatched. CDR3 protein: CASRRPGQGGTEAFF. The CDR3 DNA sequence: TGCGCCAGCAGACGGCCGGGACAGGGCGGGACTGAAGCTTTCTTT.

With regard to this clone: The identical CDR3 is also encoded by other nucleotide sequences in the sample. Here the CDR3 reads CASSLRGVSTDTQYF. The DNA for the CDR3 is TGCGCCAGCAGCTTGCGAGGGGTTAGCACAGATACGCAGTATTTT. The rearrangement uses TRBV5-1 and TRBJ2-3, with D perhaps matching TRBD1 or TRBD2 (5 bases each). Germline CDR1 is SGHRS and CDR2 is YFSETQ. The CDR3 length is 15 residues. Trimming removed 1 base from V and 0 bases from J, with 9 bases in between.

Concerning this clone: The sample contains more than one DNA sequence encoding this CDR3. The chain links TRBV6-1 to TRBJ1-1; 7 nucleotides match TRBD1. V gave up 6 bases and J gave up 0 bases; unmatched junction bases: 1. CDR1 and CDR2 (germline): MNHNS, SASEGT. CDR3 size: 13 residues. Here the CDR3 DNA reads TGTGCCAGCAGACAGGGGCTGAACACTGAAGCTTTCTTT. Encoded protein: CASRQGLNTEAFF.

This chain links TRBV25-1 with TRBJ1-5; D uncertain. Trimming stripped 8 bases from V and 4 bases from J, with 12 bases between. The CDR3 has 13 amino acids. From germline, CDR1 is MGHDK and CDR2 SYGVNS. The CDR3 DNA reads TGTGCCAGCCCAAAAGAACCTAATCAGCCCCAGCATTTT. This codes for CASPKEPNQPQHF.

V and J are TRBV15 and TRBJ2-3; 7 bases fit TRBD2. The CDR3 consists of 17 residues. Germline V gene lookup returns CDR1 LNHNV and CDR2 YYDKDF (reference sequence). The junction had 13 bases not matched to a gene; V was cut back by 3 bases and J by 4 bases. The CDR3 here is CATSRAPAGASADTQYF. In DNA form, the CDR3 reads TGTGCCACCAGCAGGGCCCCCGCGGGAGCTTCGGCAGATACGCAGTATTTT.

The chain uses TRBV5-8 and TRBJ1-5; possible D gene TRBD1, 6 bases. This CDR3 comprises 16 residues. V was clipped by 4 bases and J by 0 bases, with 14 bases between them. The germline gives CDR1 SGHTS, CDR2 YDEGEE. This chain's CDR3 is CASSIRTEYSNQPQHF. The CDR3 coding sequence is TGTGCCAGCAGCATACGGACAGAGTATAGCAATCAGCCCCAGCATTTT.

The V and J genes are TRBV4-1 and TRBJ2-1; maybe TRBD1 (7 bases). Germline CDR1 and CDR2: MGHRA and YSYEKL. The V gene lost 0 bases and the J gene lost 8 bases, with 17 bases spanning the gap. There are 16 residues in the CDR3. The CDR3 nucleotides read TGCGCCAGCAGCCAAGAGGGGCAGGGGGGAAGGGATGAGCAGTTCTTC. Amino acid sequence: CASSQEGQGGRDEQFF.

The CDR3 region has the DNA TGTGCCAGCACCCAGGTTGGGGGGTCTAATGGAAACACCATATATTTT. As protein: CASTQVGGSNGNTIYF. J is TRBJ1-3 and V is TRBV28; the D gene is possibly TRBD1 (5 bases). Germline V CDR1 and CDR2: MDHEN, SYDVKM. CDR3 size: 16 residues. The germline V and J ends were trimmed by 7 bases and 3 bases, with 19 bases remaining between them.

The chain couples TRBV6-5 to TRBJ1-4, with a weak D call TRBD1 (5 bases). Germline lookup yields CDR1 MNHEY and CDR2 SVGAGI. The CDR3 length is 16 residues. With 2 bases removed from V and 0 bases from J, the gap between germline ends came to 10 bases. The CDR3 DNA reads as TGTGCCAGCAGTTACGGGGGGGGAGCAACTAATGAAAAACTGTTTTTT. This encodes CASSYGGGATNEKLFF.

The rearrangement joins TRBV7-9 to TRBJ2-1; TRBD2 might be the D (5 bases). Trimming cost V 0 bases and J 10 bases, with 13 bases left between them. The CDR3 sequence is 14 residues long. Germline CDR1 reads SEHNR; CDR2 reads FQNEAQ (reference sequence). The CDR3 sequence: CASSLAGVVVEQFF. In DNA form, the CDR3 reads TGTGCCAGCAGCTTAGCGGGAGTTGTCGTGGAGCAGTTCTTC.

The CDR3 nucleotides are TGCAGCGTTCGTAGCGGGAGTAGATACGAGCAGTACTTC. This codes for CSVRSGSRYEQYF. The chain uses TRBV29-1 and TRBJ2-7; 9 positions match TRBD2. Losses at the gene ends were 5 bases for V and 4 bases for J; bases not matched to a gene: 6. Germline V CDR1 and CDR2: SQVTM, ANQGSEA. The CDR3 contains 13 residues.

The chain couples TRBV7-9 to TRBJ1-4, with a tentative D call TRBD1 (6 bases). Trimming cost V 3 bases and J 3 bases, with 14 bases left between them. The CDR3 runs to 16 residues. Germline values: CDR1 SEHNR, CDR2 FQNEAQ (reference sequence). The CDR3 sequence: CASSFPGAWSNEKLFF. The CDR3 bases are TGTGCCAGCAGCTTTCCAGGGGCCTGGTCTAATGAAAAACTGTTTTTT.

The genes are TRBV7-9 and TRBJ1-2, with TRBD1 matching 10 bases. Trimming at V came to 1 base and at J to 1 base, leaving 6 bases not matched to a gene. The CDR3 totals 17 residues. Germline loops: CDR1 SEHNR, CDR2 FQNEAQ (reference sequence). Here the CDR3 reads CASSLGQGARLNYGYTF. DNA of the CDR3: TGTGCCAGCAGCTTAGGACAGGGGGCGCGTCTTAACTATGGCTACACCTTC.

This sequence joins TRBV7-9 and TRBJ1-2; D remains unclear. This CDR3 has 13 amino acids. The V gene lost 1 base and the J gene lost 4 bases, with 7 bases spanning the gap. From germline, CDR1 is SEHNR and CDR2 FQNEAQ (reference sequence). The CDR3 is CASSLGKGYGYTF. As DNA, the CDR3 is TGTGCCAGCAGCTTAGGGAAGGGCTATGGCTACACCTTC.

This rearrangement joins TRBV7-2 to TRBJ2-5, with 7 bases lining up with TRBD2. After removal of 11 bases from V and 4 bases from J, the junction contained 13 bases not matched to a gene. Germline CDR1 SGHTA, CDR2 FQGNSA. The CDR3 length is 14 residues. CDR3 sequence: CASTRGGLGETQYF. DNA for the CDR3: TGTGCCTCTACCCGGGGAGGGCTTGGAGAGACCCAGTACTTC.

The rearrangement joins TRBV7-2 to TRBJ1-2; the D is unclear. The V and J ends lost 3 bases and 5 bases respectively, with 10 bases between them. The CDR3 runs to 13 residues. Germline V lookup: CDR1 SGHTA, CDR2 FQGNSA. The CDR3 reads CASSFGSAYGYTF. For the CDR3, the DNA is TGTGCCAGCAGCTTCGGTTCAGCTTATGGCTACACCTTC.